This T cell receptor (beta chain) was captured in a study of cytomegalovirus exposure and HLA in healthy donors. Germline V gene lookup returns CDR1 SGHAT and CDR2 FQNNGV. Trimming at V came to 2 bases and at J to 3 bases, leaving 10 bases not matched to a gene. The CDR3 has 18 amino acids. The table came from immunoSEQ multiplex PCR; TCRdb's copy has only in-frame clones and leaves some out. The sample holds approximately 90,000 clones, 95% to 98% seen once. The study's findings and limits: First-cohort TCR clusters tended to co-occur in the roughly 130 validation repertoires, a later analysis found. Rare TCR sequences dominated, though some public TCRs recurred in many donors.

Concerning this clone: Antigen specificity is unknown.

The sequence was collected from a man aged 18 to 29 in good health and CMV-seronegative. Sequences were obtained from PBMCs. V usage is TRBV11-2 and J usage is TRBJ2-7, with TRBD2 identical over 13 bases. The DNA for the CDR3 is TGTGCCAGCAGCTTATCTACCGGACTAGCGGGAGACCTCTACGAGCAGTACGTC. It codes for CASSLSTGLAGDLYEQYV.